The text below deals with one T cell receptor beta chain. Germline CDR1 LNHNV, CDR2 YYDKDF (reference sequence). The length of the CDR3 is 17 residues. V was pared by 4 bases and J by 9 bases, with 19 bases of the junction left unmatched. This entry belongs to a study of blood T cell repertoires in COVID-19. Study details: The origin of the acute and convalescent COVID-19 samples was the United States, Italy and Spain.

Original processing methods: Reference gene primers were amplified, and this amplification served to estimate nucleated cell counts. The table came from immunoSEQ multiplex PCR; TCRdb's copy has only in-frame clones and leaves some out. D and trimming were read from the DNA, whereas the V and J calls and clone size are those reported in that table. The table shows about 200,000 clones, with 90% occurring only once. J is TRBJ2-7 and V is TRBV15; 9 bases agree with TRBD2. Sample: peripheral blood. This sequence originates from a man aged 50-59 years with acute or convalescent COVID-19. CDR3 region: CATSTLKSSGKGASQYF. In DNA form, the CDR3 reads TGTGCCACCAGCACCCTGAAATCTAGCGGGAAGGGCGCGTCGCAGTACTTC. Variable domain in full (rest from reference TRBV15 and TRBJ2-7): DAMVIQNPRYQVTQFGKPVTLSCSQTLNHNVMYWYQQKSSQAPKLLFHYYDKDFNNEADTPDNFQSRRPNTSFCFLDIRSPGLGDTAMYLCATSTLKSSGKGASQYFGPGTRLTVT.